These 27 T cell receptor beta chains share one sample of origin, sequenced in a study of human T cells and chemical hapten exposure (dated by TCRdb to the early 2020s). The protocol used for the library was RACE. Sequencing was performed on a NextSeq 500. TCRdb ran its own pipeline on the public reads, namely fastp trimming at Q25 and MiXCR clone calling, and kept in-frame beta chains. CDR3 protein duplicates are merged, each entry listing the most common genes and DNA. This sample comprises about 160,000 distinct CDR3 sequences, approximately 30% of them detected only once. Of the sample, roughly 2.2% is held by the ten largest clones. The time point label, as the study defines it: patch test 3, about 24 weeks after DPC sensitization. Explained via the paper, the treatment or condition label denotes: therapeutic diphenylcyclopropenone sensitization with weekly scalp DPC. This specimen was whole blood, taken in connection with sensitization to the hapten diphenylcyclopropenone (DPC). Receptor source: a young woman with alopecia areata. Some clones in this sample may be carry-over from other donors' samples.

This clonotype has just a few counts. The chain employs TRBV28 and TRBJ1-2, with 12 bases lining up with TRBD1. This CDR3 has 14 amino acids. Per the germline V gene, CDR1 is MDHEN and CDR2 is SYDVKM. V lost 7 bases, J lost 7 bases, and 7 bases stayed unmatched. In nucleotides, the CDR3 is TGTGCCAGCACTTTCGGGACAGGGGGCACTGGCTACACCTTC. Translated, it gives CASTFGTGGTGYTF.

This clonotype has a handful of counts. The chain links TRBV20-1 to TRBJ1-4; 7 positions agree with TRBD1. J gave up 10 bases and V 1 base, and 3 bases lay outside the gene matches. Per the germline V gene, CDR1 is DFQATT and CDR2 is SNEGSKA (reference sequence). The CDR3 totals 12 residues. The CDR3 nucleotides are TGCAGTGCTAGAGCCTCAGGGGGAAAACTGTTTTTT. The encoded protein is CSARASGGKLFF.

This clonotype has more than one count but fewer than ten. This sequence joins TRBV4-1 and TRBJ2-5, with 12 bases matching TRBD2. The CDR3 spans 16 residues. The V segment lost 3 bases and the J segment 1 base; nucleotides outside the gene matches: 3. Germline values: CDR1 MGHRA, CDR2 YSYEKL. DNA for the CDR3: TGCGCCAGCAGCCAGTTGGGACTAGCGGGCCAAGAGACCCAGTACTTC. Residues: CASSQLGLAGQETQYF.

This clonotype has only a few counts. This chain joins TRBV7-9 and TRBJ1-3; D not resolved. The V gene lost 3 bases and the J gene lost 6 bases, with 9 bases spanning the gap. Germline lookup yields CDR1 SEHNR and CDR2 FQNEAQ (reference sequence). The CDR3 is made up of 13 amino acids. This CDR3 reads CASSFRSENTIYF. CDR3 DNA: TGTGCCAGCAGCTTCAGGTCCGAAAACACCATATATTTT.

This clonotype was observed a handful of times. This chain connects TRBV29-1 to TRBJ1-1; D possibly corresponds to TRBD1 (5 bases). Trimming took off 2 bases at V and 1 base at J, with 8 bases between the two ends. Germline V CDR1 and CDR2: SQVTM, ANQGSEA. This CDR3 has 13 amino acids. In nucleotides, the CDR3 is TGCAGCGTTGAAAAGGGGAGGAACACTGAAGCTTTCTTT. It encodes CSVEKGRNTEAFF.

The rearrangement links TRBV19 to TRBJ2-3; the D is unclear. V lost 7 bases and J lost 1, with 12 bases in between. CDR1 LNHDA and CDR2 SQIVND come from the germline V gene (reference sequence). The CDR3 is made up of 14 amino acids. The CDR3 is CASNWGERTDTQYF. Written as DNA, the CDR3 is TGTGCCAGTAACTGGGGTGAGCGCACAGATACGCAGTATTTT. Looking up the rest from reference TRBV19 and TRBJ2-3 gives the full variable domain: DGGITQSPKYLFRKEGQNVTLSCEQNLNHDAMYWYRQDPGQGLRLIYYSQIVNDFQKGDIAEGYSVSREKKESFPLTVTSAQKNPTAFYLCASNWGERTDTQYFGPGTRLTVL.

The genes are TRBV6-6 and TRBJ2-1; no firm D call. The CDR3 extends over 12 amino acids. V was cut by 0 bases and J by 7 bases, with 4 bases left in between. CDR1 is MNHNY, CDR2 SVGAGI, per germline (reference sequence). CDR3 protein: CASSYSGNEQFF. The CDR3 DNA sequence: TGTGCCAGCAGTTACTCGGGGAATGAGCAGTTCTTC.

This chain uses TRBV10-3 with TRBJ2-1; 8 nucleotides align to TRBD1. The CDR3 consists of 16 residues. The ends lost 7 bases at V and 5 bases at J; junction bases unmatched: 13. Looked up from germline, CDR1 is ENHRY and CDR2 is SYGVKD. CDR3 nucleotides: TGTGCCATCATCCACCCCCAGGACAGGGCGGACAATGAGCAGTTCTTC. It yields the protein CAIIHPQDRADNEQFF.

This clonotype was observed a handful of times. The chain carries TRBV12-3 or TRBV12-4 and TRBJ2-1; D is unclear. V gave up 6 bases and J gave up 2 bases, with 8 bases separating them. The CDR3 covers 13 residues. As DNA, the CDR3 is TGTGCCAGCAGGCCGATTACCTACAATGAGCAGTTCTTC. Protein product: CASRPITYNEQFF.

This chain links TRBV12-3 or TRBV12-4 with TRBJ1-1; D may be TRBD1 (6 bases). This CDR3 region has 12 residues. The ends were cut back, 6 bases at V and 5 bases at J, with 10 bases in the middle. The CDR3 DNA follows: TGTGCCAGCAGGGGACATTTGACTGAAGCTTTCTTT. Its translation: CASRGHLTEAFF.

This clonotype was counted between two and nine times. The rearrangement joins TRBV20-1 to TRBJ2-2, with 9 bases aligning to TRBD2. The CDR3 is made up of 16 amino acids. Germline CDR1 DFQATT, CDR2 SNEGSKA (reference sequence). The V gene end was trimmed by 1 base and the J gene end by 3 bases; junction bases not matched to a gene: 6. The CDR3 sequence is CSARAPGLAYTGELFF. The CDR3 nucleotides read TGCAGTGCTAGAGCACCGGGACTAGCTTACACCGGGGAGCTGTTTTTT.

This clonotype has at least ten counts. This chain uses TRBV29-1 with TRBJ1-1; D is unclear. Germline values: CDR1 SQVTM, CDR2 ANQGSEA. The CDR3 covers 16 residues. The V end lost 7 bases, the J end lost 0 bases, and 21 bases lay between the germline ends. The CDR3 loop is CSARTGSAVMNTEAFF. The CDR3 DNA follows: TGCAGCGCCCGAACCGGCAGCGCGGTTATGAACACTGAAGCTTTCTTT.

The rearrangement links TRBV20-1 to TRBJ2-7; a weak D match, TRBD2 (5 bases). Looked up from germline, CDR1 is DFQATT and CDR2 is SNEGSKA (reference sequence). The CDR3 covers 15 residues. The V end was cut by 5 bases, the J end by 4 bases, with 21 bases between. CDR3 sequence (DNA): TGCAGTGCTCAAGAGGTGTTCGGACTCTCTTACGAGCAGTACTTC. Its protein is CSAQEVFGLSYEQYF.

This clonotype came up a few times. The chain joins TRBV4-2 to TRBJ2-3; D may be TRBD2 (6 bases). V lost 1 base, J lost 6 bases, and 17 bases lay in between. From germline, CDR1 is LGHNA and CDR2 YNFKEQ. This CDR3 comprises 16 residues. The CDR3 protein is CASSQARTGVYDTQYF. In nucleotides, the CDR3 is TGTGCCAGCAGCCAAGCCCGAACGGGAGTATACGATACGCAGTATTTT.

The V call is TRBV3-1, the J call TRBJ2-4, with D perhaps matching TRBD2 (5 bases). The length of the CDR3 is 18 residues. Germline-derived CDR1 and CDR2 are LGHDT and YNNKEL (reference sequence). V dropped 4 bases and J dropped 1 base, with 20 bases sitting between them. This CDR3 is CASSRTERAHRAKNIQYF. The CDR3 DNA reads TGTGCCAGCAGCCGAACTGAGAGGGCCCATCGCGCCAAAAACATTCAGTACTTC. Full variable domain (outside the CDR3, taken from reference TRBV3-1 and TRBJ2-4): DTAVSQTPKYLVTQMGNDKSIKCEQNLGHDTMYWYKQDSKKFLKIMFSYNNKELIINETVPNRFSPKSPDKAHLNLHINSLELGDSAVYFCASSRTERAHRAKNIQYFGAGTRLSVL.

This clonotype was counted between two and nine times. J is TRBJ2-7 and V is TRBV29-1; D is unclear. V was trimmed by 4 bases and J by 4 bases, leaving 14 bases between them. Germline V gives CDR1 SQVTM, CDR2 ANQGSEA. CDR3 length: 13 amino acids. The CDR3 loop reads CSVAGVALYEQYF. CDR3 DNA: TGCAGCGTTGCTGGTGTCGCCCTTTACGAGCAGTACTTC.

The chain links TRBV27 to TRBJ1-1; TRBD1 aligns across 11 bases. The CDR3 runs to 14 residues. Per the germline V gene, CDR1 is MNHEY and CDR2 is SMNVEV (reference sequence). V gave up 3 bases and J gave up 5 bases; unmatched junction bases: 2. CDR3 sequence: CASSLDRGRTEAFF. Written as DNA, the CDR3 is TGTGCCAGCAGTTTGGACAGGGGGCGGACTGAAGCTTTCTTT.

The chain combines TRBV12-3 or TRBV12-4 with TRBJ2-3, with D unresolved. V lost 6 bases and J 0 bases, leaving 16 bases between the germline ends. This CDR3 spans 16 amino acids. The DNA for the CDR3 is TGTGCCAGCAGAACTGAGGCGAGGTCTAGCACAGATACGCAGTATTTT. Protein sequence: CASRTEARSSTDTQYF.

The chain couples TRBV7-2 to TRBJ2-7; no firm D call. Trimming cost V 1 base and J 4 bases, with 8 bases left between them. CDR1 is SGHTA, CDR2 FQGNSA, per germline. The CDR3 consists of 13 residues. Here the CDR3 DNA reads TGTGCCAGCAGCTTAGGAGGTTTTTACGAGCAGTACTTC. Encoded protein: CASSLGGFYEQYF. Filled out from reference TRBV7-2 and TRBJ2-7, the complete variable domain reads GAGVSQSPSNKVTEKGKDVELRCDPISGHTALYWYRQSLGQGLEFLIYFQGNSAPDKSGLPSDRFSAERTGGSVSTLTIQRTQQEDSAVYLCASSLGGFYEQYFGPGTRLTVT.

Many counts were recorded for this clonotype. The genes are TRBV28 and TRBJ2-7, with 8 bases matching TRBD2. Germline lookup yields CDR1 MDHEN and CDR2 SYDVKM. The trim removed 8 bases at V and 4 bases at J, leaving 13 bases unmatched. This CDR3 spans 15 amino acids. This CDR3 is CASALGGREVYEQYF. CDR3 nucleotides: TGTGCCAGCGCCCTTGGTGGGCGGGAGGTGTACGAGCAGTACTTC.

This clonotype was counted a few times. The CDR3, as DNA: TGTGCCAGCAGTGGCGGGAGGTCCGGGGAGCTGTTTTTT. Translating gives CASSGGRSGELFF. The rearrangement links TRBV2 to TRBJ2-2; TRBD2 matches 8 bases. The CDR3 runs to 13 residues. Germline CDR1 reads SNHLY; CDR2 reads FYNNEI. Trimming took 4 bases from V and 6 from J; bases not matched to a gene: 1.

This clonotype showed up just a few times. The chain uses TRBV18 and TRBJ1-6; 8 bases align to TRBD1. Trimming at V came to 5 bases and at J to 5 bases, leaving 8 bases not matched to a gene. This CDR3 has 16 residues. Germline assignment: CDR1 KGHSH and CDR2 LQKENI. CDR3 loop: CASSWVGQGNNSPLHF. CDR3 sequence (DNA): TGTGCCAGCTCATGGGTCGGACAGGGAAATAATTCACCCCTCCACTTT.

The chain employs TRBV11-2 and TRBJ2-3, with a possible D match to TRBD2 (6 bases). This CDR3 is built from 13 residues. The V end was cut by 6 bases, the J end by 8 bases, with 15 bases between. Germline V CDR1 and CDR2: SGHAT, FQNNGV. CDR3 nucleotides: TGTGCCAGCAGTCGGGCTAGGGGAGGTACGCAGTATTTT. It encodes CASSRARGGTQYF.

The chain couples TRBV29-1 to TRBJ2-5; 9 bases fit TRBD1. Germline CDR1 and CDR2: SQVTM and ANQGSEA. The V and J ends lost 3 bases and 9 bases, in that order; junction bases with no gene match: 14. The CDR3 contains 15 residues. The CDR3 DNA follows: TGCAGCGTTGATAGGGGACAGGGTGTGGATAGGGCCCAGTACTTC. This gives the protein CSVDRGQGVDRAQYF.

This clonotype has only one observation. V is TRBV6-2 or TRBV6-3 and J is TRBJ2-7; D is unclear. Between the trimmed V and J ends, which lost 1 base and 2 bases, there was a span of 3 bases. This CDR3 contains 12 residues. The V gene's germline CDR1 is MNHEY and CDR2 SVGEGT. The CDR3 region has the DNA TGTGCCAGCAGTTACTTCACCTACGAGCAGTACTTC. The encoded protein is CASSYFTYEQYF.

The table lists this clonotype with a few counts. The CDR3: CASSLEGQGAHVPYF. The DNA for the CDR3 is TGCGCCAGCAGCTTGGAGGGACAGGGGGCGCATGTTCCGTACTTC. This sequence joins TRBV5-1 and TRBJ2-7, with 12 bases fitting TRBD1. The CDR3 covers 15 residues. CDR1 and CDR2 (germline): SGHRS, YFSETQ. The J segment lost 12 bases and the V segment lost 0 bases, leaving 10 bases of the junction unmatched. The full variable domain, rest sourced from reference TRBV5-1 and TRBJ2-7, is KAGVTQTPRYLIKTRGQQVTLSCSPISGHRSVSWYQQTPGQGLQFLFEYFSETQRNKGNFPGRFSGRQFSNSRSEMNVSTLELGDSALYLCASSLEGQGAHVPYFGPGTRLTVT.

As regards this clonotype: This may come from a read error, since a much larger clone is one base off. The rearrangement joins TRBV6-2 or TRBV6-3 to TRBJ2-1; D is tentatively TRBD1 or TRBD2 (5 bases each). This CDR3 contains 15 residues. Germline CDR1 reads MNHEY; CDR2 reads SVGEGT. The CDR3 sequence is CTSSGTGSLYNEQFF. DNA of the CDR3: TGTACCAGCAGCGGTACAGGAAGCCTCTACAATGAGCAGTTCTTC.